The clone carrying this T cell receptor beta chain appeared a few times. The antigen remains unidentified. Expressed TCRB transcripts were sequenced, since all the RNA that had been isolated was reverse transcribed. TCRdb's table, derived via immunoSEQ multiplex PCR, lists solely in-frame clones and lacks some. The sample contains 150,000 or so clones, about a tenth of which appear only once. Purity exceeding 95% was reached by all sorted populations. CDR1 and CDR2 (germline): LGHNA, YSLEER. Germline trimming cut 3 bases from V and 6 bases from J; bases unmatched to any gene: 10. This CDR3 comprises 15 residues. This sample stems from a study of beta chain features in type 1 diabetes. Findings of the study overall: The study notes PCR might favor shorter templates equally in patients and controls.

The sequenced sample consisted of central memory CD4+ T cells from blood. The chain recombines TRBV4-3 with TRBJ1-1, with 7 bases lining up with TRBD1. This sequence was found in a man aged 18 to 29 in good health. CDR3 bases: TGCGCCAGCAGCCACCCGACAGGGATGAGGTCTGAAGCTTTCTTT. It codes for CASSHPTGMRSEAFF.